The 22 T cell receptor beta chains reported below all come from one sample, sequenced in a study of control samples from healthy donors and cancer patients. Here immunoSEQ multiplex PCR was the method, and the copy in TCRdb shows in-frame clones only, minus some. The sample carries roughly 370,000 clones, roughly 90% recorded once. The source material was PBMCs. These receptors all stem from a man aged 35 to 55 with head and neck cancer.

The V gene is TRBV27, the J gene TRBJ2-7; 9 positions match TRBD2. This CDR3 spans 12 amino acids. With 5 bases clipped from V and 9 bases from J, the junction kept 5 bases outside the gene matches. The germline CDR1 and CDR2 sequences are MNHEY and SMNVEV (reference sequence). The CDR3 coding sequence is TGTGCCAGCAGTGGAGCGGGAGGAGGGCAGTACTTC. Translating it yields CASSGAGGGQYF.

The rearrangement uses TRBV7-8 and TRBJ2-2; a possible D gene is TRBD2 (5 bases). CDR1 and CDR2 (germline): SGHVS, FQNEAQ. The CDR3 consists of 15 residues. Trimming pared 0 bases from V and 4 bases from J, leaving 9 bases between. DNA for the CDR3: TGTGCCAGCAGCTTAGCTAGCGAAGGCACCGGGGAGCTGTTTTTT. Amino acid sequence: CASSLASEGTGELFF.

This chain connects TRBV30 to TRBJ1-1; TRBD1 matches 10 bases. The CDR3 length is 17 residues. V was clipped by 3 bases and J by 0 bases; unmatched bases: 10. In germline, CDR1 is GTSNPN, CDR2 SVGIG (reference sequence). The CDR3 loop reads CAWRGSGQGFMNTEAFF. The CDR3 nucleotides are TGTGCCTGGAGGGGATCGGGACAGGGGTTCATGAACACTGAAGCTTTCTTT.

The chain employs TRBV11-2 and TRBJ2-1; 10 bases agree with TRBD2. The CDR3 runs 16 residues. Germline CDR1 and CDR2: SGHAT and FQNNGV. With 5 bases clipped from V and 7 bases from J, the junction kept 11 bases outside the gene matches. The CDR3 nucleotides are TGTGCCAGCAGCGCCGTCTCTAGCGGGGGTTCGAATGAGCAGTTCTTC. Translated: CASSAVSSGGSNEQFF. The variable domain in full, completed from reference TRBV11-2 and TRBJ2-1, reads EAGVAQSPRYKIIEKRQSVAFWCNPISGHATLYWYQQILGQGPKLLIQFQNNGVVDDSQLPKDRFSAERLKGVDSTLKIQPAKLEDSAVYLCASSAVSSGGSNEQFFGPGTRLTVL.

The chain joins TRBV3-1 (or the pseudogene TRBV3-2) to TRBJ2-2; 9 bases are a match to TRBD1. The J segment lost 6 bases and the V segment lost 4 bases, leaving 9 bases of the junction unmatched. CDR3 length: 16 residues. Germline values: CDR1 LGHDT, CDR2 YNNKEL (reference sequence). CDR3 residues: CASSRLRDRAAGELFF. The CDR3 DNA sequence: TGTGCCAGCAGCCGGCTCCGGGACAGGGCCGCCGGGGAGCTGTTTTTT.

V and J are TRBV2 and TRBJ2-5; D not certain. Deletions cut 8 bases from V and 5 bases from J, with 15 bases between. CDR1 is SNHLY and CDR2 is FYNNEI in the germline V gene. This CDR3 region has 13 residues. CDR3 in amino acids: CASGELYAETQYF. The DNA of the CDR3 is TGTGCCAGCGGAGAACTATACGCGGAGACCCAGTACTTC.

The chain uses TRBV28 and TRBJ1-5; 11 nucleotides agree with TRBD1. Trimming removed 7 bases from V and 6 bases from J; junction bases left unmatched: 8. This CDR3 region has 15 residues. Germline V gene lookup returns CDR1 MDHEN and CDR2 SYDVKM. This CDR3 is CASKTPGTGGQPQHF. DNA for the CDR3: TGTGCCAGCAAGACCCCCGGGACAGGGGGTCAGCCCCAGCATTTT.

The chain recombines TRBV10-2 with TRBJ1-6; TRBD1 is a possible D gene (5 bases). This CDR3 is built from 13 residues. Looked up from germline, CDR1 is WSHSY and CDR2 is SAAADI. V lost 8 bases and J lost 5, with 10 bases in between. The CDR3 loop is CASGTIDNSPLHF. CDR3 coding DNA: TGCGCCAGCGGGACGATAGATAATTCACCCCTCCACTTT.

The chain is built from TRBV19 and TRBJ2-1; D remains ambiguous. Germline V gene sequence: CDR1 LNHDA, CDR2 SQIVND (reference sequence). The V end lost 4 bases, the J end lost 5 bases, and 15 bases lay between the germline ends. There are 15 residues in the CDR3. The CDR3 loop reads CASSTRLILNNEQFF. CDR3 in DNA: TGTGCCAGTAGTACCCGACTCATCCTAAACAATGAGCAGTTCTTC. Based on the CDR3 plus reference TRBV19 and TRBJ2-1, the full variable domain is DGGITQSPKYLFRKEGQNVTLSCEQNLNHDAMYWYRQDPGQGLRLIYYSQIVNDFQKGDIAEGYSVSREKKESFPLTVTSAQKNPTAFYLCASSTRLILNNEQFFGPGTRLTVL.

This clone was recorded only once. The chain uses TRBV9 and TRBJ1-6; no clear D gene. Germline CDR1 reads SGDLS; CDR2 reads YYNGEE. The V end was cut by 0 bases, the J end by 3 bases, with 7 bases between. The CDR3 loop spans 15 amino acids. The DNA of the CDR3 is TGTGCCAGCAGCGTAGGGACGGACTATAATTCACCCCTCCACTTT. Translation gives CASSVGTDYNSPLHF.

J is TRBJ2-3 and V is TRBV5-6; no firm D call. The CDR3 spans 15 residues. V was trimmed by 1 base and J by 0 bases, leaving 9 bases between them. Germline V CDR1 and CDR2: SGHDT, YYEEEE. The CDR3 spells CASSLSITSTDTQYF. CDR3 coding DNA: TGTGCCAGCAGCTTGTCCATCACTAGCACAGATACGCAGTATTTT.

The chain joins TRBV21-1 to TRBJ1-5; the D call TRBD1 from the table was never checked on the DNA. TRBV21-1 is deemed a pseudogene. CDR3 size: 16 residues. The CDR3 DNA follows: TGTGCCAGCAGCAAAGAGGGCGACAGGGGTCGGGAGCCCCAGCATTTT. Translated: CASSKEGDRGREPQHF.

This chain uses TRBV11-3 with TRBJ1-2, with TRBD1 identical over 8 bases. The V and J ends lost 0 bases and 0 bases, in that order; junction bases with no gene match: 6. The CDR3 spans 17 residues. Germline V lookup: CDR1 SGHNT, CDR2 YENEEA. CDR3 in amino acids: CASSLDDRGGANYGYTF. The DNA of the CDR3 is TGTGCCAGCAGCTTAGATGACAGGGGAGGGGCTAACTATGGCTACACCTTC.

This clone was detected only once. This chain links TRBV4-3 with TRBJ2-1; the D is unclear. This CDR3 has 17 residues. V lost 0 bases, J lost 1 base, and 13 bases lay in between. CDR1 and CDR2 (germline): LGHNA, YSLEER. DNA for the CDR3: TGCGCCAGCAGCCAAGATGGGGTTGGTAGGTCCTACAATGAGCAGTTCTTC. This gives the protein CASSQDGVGRSYNEQFF.

This rearrangement joins TRBV28 to TRBJ1-1; 10 bases line up with TRBD1. CDR1 is MDHEN and CDR2 is SYDVKM in the germline V gene. The V gene end was trimmed by 1 base and the J gene end by 10 bases; junction bases not matched to a gene: 3. The CDR3 is 13 residues long. CDR3: CASSLSRTGGAFF. CDR3 sequence (DNA): TGTGCCAGCAGTTTATCCCGGACAGGGGGAGCTTTCTTT. The full variable domain, with the rest looked up from reference TRBV28 and TRBJ1-1, is DVKVTQSSRYLVKRTGEKVFLECVQDMDHENMFWYRQDPGLGLRLIYFSYDVKMKEKGDIPEGYSVSREKKERFSLILESASTNQTSMYLCASSLSRTGGAFFGQGTRLTVV.

J is TRBJ1-2 and V is TRBV12-5, with a weak D call TRBD1 (6 bases). Trimming stripped 5 bases from V and 4 bases from J, with 14 bases between. Per germline, CDR1 LGHNT and CDR2 FRNRAP. The CDR3 is 14 residues long. CDR3 sequence reads: CASGIPDSTYGYTF. The DNA of the CDR3 is TGTGCTAGTGGTATCCCGGACAGTACCTATGGCTACACCTTC.

This chain joins TRBV6-4 and TRBJ2-1; possibly TRBD1 for D (6 bases). Germline lookup yields CDR1 MRHNA and CDR2 SNTAGT. CDR3 length: 14 amino acids. Trimming removed 6 bases from V and 3 bases from J, with 12 bases in between. The CDR3, as DNA: TGTGCCAGCAGGCGCGAGGACAGCTACAATGAGCAGTTCTTC. This codes for CASRREDSYNEQFF.

The rearrangement joins TRBV9 to TRBJ2-1, with 12 bases lining up with TRBD2. CDR3 length equals 16 residues. J lost 8 bases, V lost 2 bases, and 8 bases had no gene match. Germline V gene lookup returns CDR1 SGDLS and CDR2 YYNGEE. CDR3 amino acids: CASSVGLAGSYDEQFF. The CDR3 DNA follows: TGTGCCAGCAGCGTCGGACTAGCGGGATCGTATGATGAGCAGTTCTTC.

The chain uses TRBV27 and TRBJ1-6; D gene uncertain. Germline lookup yields CDR1 MNHEY and CDR2 SMNVEV (reference sequence). With 3 bases removed from V and 7 bases from J, the gap between germline ends came to 10 bases. The CDR3 is made up of 14 amino acids. The CDR3 DNA sequence: TGTGCCAGCAGTTTCCTCGGAGGAAATTCACCCCTCCACTTT. It translates to CASSFLGGNSPLHF.

The chain is built from TRBV5-1 and TRBJ1-2; 8 nucleotides agree with TRBD1. J was trimmed by 4 bases and V by 4 bases; bases with no gene match: 9. Per the germline V gene, CDR1 is SGHRS and CDR2 is YFSETQ. The CDR3 is 15 residues long. The chain's CDR3 is CASSAGQGGGYGYTF. The CDR3 DNA reads as TGCGCCAGCAGCGCAGGACAGGGTGGGGGCTATGGCTACACCTTC.

The chain joins TRBV6-4 to TRBJ1-2; D may be TRBD1 (5 bases). The CDR3 is 13 residues long. V was trimmed by 6 bases and J by 4 bases, leaving 12 bases between them. Germline loops: CDR1 MRHNA, CDR2 SNTAGT. CDR3 residues: CASRGTGGYGYTF. CDR3 DNA: TGTGCCAGCAGGGGAACTGGGGGCTATGGCTACACCTTC.

The V call is TRBV27, the J call TRBJ2-7; 7 bases fit TRBD2. Trimming removed 4 bases from V and 2 bases from J; junction bases left unmatched: 8. CDR3 length: 15 residues. Germline V CDR1 and CDR2: MNHEY, SMNVEV (reference sequence). CDR3 in amino acids: CASSSYGTTTYEQYF. CDR3 in DNA: TGTGCCAGCAGTTCGTATGGGACTACAACCTACGAGCAGTACTTC.